This entry is about one T cell receptor beta chain. The data were obtained in a study of blood T cell repertoires in COVID-19. Turning to the study itself: T cells, B-cell-depleted T cells, or PBMCs provided the cDNA or gDNA that served as material.

The CDR3 has 16 amino acids. Between the trimmed V and J ends, which lost 2 bases and 0 bases, there was a span of 11 bases. From germline, CDR1 is MNHEY and CDR2 SVGAGI. As processed by the authors: Reference gene primer amplification yielded estimated nucleated cell counts. The method was immunoSEQ multiplex PCR; TCRdb's version includes in-frame clones alone and lacks a portion of them. For V, J and clone size, that table is used; D and trimming come from the DNA. Among approximately 140,000 clones listed, roughly 86% were seen once. Sample: peripheral blood. This TCR derives from a man between 45 and 60 years old with active or convalescent COVID-19. The chain links TRBV6-5 to TRBJ2-1; D is undetermined. CDR3 region: CASSYVRKPSYNEQFF. Here the CDR3 DNA reads TGTGCCAGCAGTTACGTGCGGAAACCCTCCTACAATGAGCAGTTCTTC.